These 24 T cell receptor beta chains were all obtained from the same sample, sequenced in a study of T cells expressing NK-cell markers. Reprocessing the 5' RACE reads, TCRdb reports a single entry for every CDR3 protein and omits DNA. The repertoire table contains roughly 450,000 distinct CDR3 sequences. Sequencing used blood T cells: a sorted CD56 or NKG2C T cell subset, CD4+ or CD8+ T cells, or bulk PBMC T cells (not recorded which). The receptors originated from a woman aged 45-65 years in good health.

The rearrangement links TRBV28 to TRBJ2-7. This CDR3 is 12 amino acids long. The germline V gene has CDR1 MDHEN and CDR2 SYDVKM. This CDR3 reads CASSSEQAEQYF.

The V call is TRBV7-3, the J call TRBJ2-3. Germline lookup yields CDR1 SGHTA and CDR2 FQGTGA. CDR3 length equals 15 residues. CDR3 sequence: CASSQDRFSTDTQYF.

This rearrangement joins TRBV5-6 to TRBJ2-1. CDR3 size: 16 residues. Germline V lookup: CDR1 SGHDT, CDR2 YYEEEE. CDR3: CASSLSGRRSYNEQFF.

This chain uses TRBV12-2 with TRBJ1-5; TCRdb names TRBD1, which stays unverified in the absence of DNA. TRBV12-2 is noted as a pseudogene. CDR3 length equals 14 residues. The CDR3: CASRLGQEGQPQHF.

The chain carries TRBV18 and TRBJ2-5; TCRdb names TRBD1, which stays unverified in the absence of DNA. Germline CDR1 and CDR2: KGHSH and LQKENI. The CDR3 has 12 amino acids. This CDR3 reads CASGQRRETQYF.

This sequence joins TRBV3-1 and TRBJ2-1; TCRdb calls TRBD2, which cannot be checked without DNA. CDR1 and CDR2 (germline): LGHDT, YNNKEL (reference sequence). This CDR3 is built from 16 residues. This CDR3 is CASSPLAAIPYNEQFF.

The chain links TRBV3-1 to TRBJ1-2. The CDR3 sequence is 15 residues long. Germline CDR1 and CDR2: LGHDT and YNNKEL (reference sequence). The CDR3 loop is CASSQDGSPSWGYTF.

The chain combines TRBV9 with TRBJ2-3; the D call of TRBD1 rests on TCRdb alone, since no DNA is present to check it. The CDR3 sequence is 15 residues long. Germline values: CDR1 SGDLS, CDR2 YYNGEE. The CDR3 sequence is CASSVDGGRFDTQYF.

The rearrangement joins TRBV5-6 to TRBJ1-4. This CDR3 has 18 amino acids. Germline CDR1 SGHDT, CDR2 YYEEEE. Here the CDR3 reads CASSLRGQGREANEKLFF.

This chain uses TRBV30 with TRBJ2-5; checking the TCRdb D call of TRBD2 is not possible without DNA. This CDR3 has 13 residues. Germline CDR1 and CDR2: GTSNPN and SVGIG (reference sequence). The CDR3 sequence is CALGTSGQETQYF.

The rearrangement uses TRBV5-1 and TRBJ2-6. The CDR3 spans 16 residues. The germline V gene encodes CDR1 SGHRS and CDR2 YFSETQ. The CDR3 loop reads CASSTRRPSGANVLTF.

The chain links TRBV6-6 to TRBJ2-6; TCRdb indicates TRBD1, and absent DNA this call remains unverified. Germline V gene sequence: CDR1 MNHNY, CDR2 SVGAGI (reference sequence). The CDR3 sequence is 16 residues long. The CDR3 sequence: CASSGPGGSGANVLTF.

The rearrangement uses TRBV7-9 and TRBJ2-2; no DNA is available, so the TRBD1 call from TCRdb remains unchecked. This CDR3 has 14 residues. Germline values: CDR1 SEHNR, CDR2 FQNEAQ (reference sequence). CDR3 residues: CASSWDGYTGELFF.

The rearrangement joins TRBV10-2 to TRBJ1-2; absent DNA, TCRdb's TRBD1 call cannot be checked. Germline loops: CDR1 WSHSY, CDR2 SAAADI. The CDR3 has 12 residues. The CDR3 here is CASSETGQGYTF.

The chain carries TRBV12-3 or TRBV12-4 and TRBJ1-1; the D gene TCRdb calls, TRBD1, cannot be checked with no DNA. The CDR3 is 15 amino acids. CDR3: CASSLVGLGNTEAFF.

This chain connects TRBV7-9 to TRBJ2-7; the D call of TRBD1 rests on TCRdb alone, since no DNA is present to check it. The CDR3 sequence is 13 residues long. Germline V gene data show CDR1 as SEHNR and CDR2 as FQNEAQ (reference sequence). The CDR3 sequence is CASTEQVLDEQYF.

J is TRBJ2-7 and V is TRBV5-1. CDR1 SGHRS and CDR2 YFSETQ come from the germline V gene. The CDR3 extends over 13 amino acids. CDR3 sequence reads: CASTTPPADEQYF.

The rearrangement uses TRBV12-3 or TRBV12-4 and TRBJ2-1; TCRdb's D gene call, TRBD2, goes unchecked for lack of DNA. The CDR3 is 12 amino acids. The CDR3 loop reads CASSFPGRAQFF.

V and J are TRBV25-1 and TRBJ2-3; TCRdb's assignment of TRBD1 cannot be checked, as there is no DNA. Germline-derived CDR1 and CDR2 are MGHDK and SYGVNS. There are 17 residues in the CDR3. CDR3: CASSEVPPGQLTDTQYF.

The chain employs TRBV3-1 and TRBJ2-3; TCRdb's assignment of TRBD2 cannot be checked, as there is no DNA. Germline lookup yields CDR1 LGHDT and CDR2 YNNKEL (reference sequence). The CDR3 spans 16 residues. The CDR3 region is CASSLSGSGVTDTQYF.

The V and J genes are TRBV4-2 and TRBJ2-4. Per germline, CDR1 LGHNA and CDR2 YNFKEQ. The CDR3 consists of 14 residues. The chain's CDR3 is CASSQDSLVNIQYF.

J is TRBJ1-1 and V is TRBV29-1; TCRdb lists TRBD1, though no DNA is available to test this call. The CDR3 covers 14 residues. Per germline, CDR1 SQVTM and CDR2 ANQGSEA. CDR3 loop: CSVAPKGGNTEAFF. Drawing the rest from reference TRBV29-1 and TRBJ1-1, the complete variable domain is SAVISQKPSRDICQRGTSLTIQCQVDSQVTMMFWYRQQPGQSLTLIATANQGSEATYESGFVIDKFPISRPNLTFSTLTVSNMSPEDSSIYLCSVAPKGGNTEAFFGQGTRLTVV.

V usage is TRBV5-1 and J usage is TRBJ1-3; without DNA, the TCRdb call of TRBD1 cannot be checked. This CDR3 has 16 residues. The germline gives CDR1 SGHRS, CDR2 YFSETQ. The CDR3: CASSYGGQGSGNTIYF.

The chain couples TRBV6-5 to TRBJ1-1. Germline assignment: CDR1 MNHEY and CDR2 SVGAGI. CDR3 length: 14 amino acids. The CDR3 spells CASRRGGRNTEAFF.